The 28 T cell receptor beta chains below all came from one sample that was sequenced in a study of vaccination effects on CD4 cells after COVID-19 (dated by TCRdb to between 2021 and 2022). No antigen has been identified for these receptors. The library was built by means of the immunoSEQ multiplex PCR assay. Imported from immuneACCESS, the table was reduced by TCRdb to in-frame sequences with V and J called. These copies leave out some clones; in studies compared against another copy, an unresolved V gene accounts for under half, and the cause of the remainder is not known. The sample table contains approximately 28,000 clones; only one count was recorded for 75% to 85% of them. The biggest ten clones account for roughly 16% of the sample. In the ViraFEST assay, PBMC were stimulated with viral peptide pools, and antigen-specific CD4+ T cell clonotypes were then identified by expansion using TCR sequencing. After roughly 11 days of culture, CD4+ T cells were isolated with the EasySep CD4+ T cell isolation kit. PCR-confirmed SARS-CoV-2 infection had occurred in convalescent patients between March and December 2020, before the Alpha, Beta and Delta variants emerged in the United States.

This material consisted of CD4+ T cells from PBMCs cultured with HCoV-NL63 spike peptides, taken before COVID-19 vaccination. The cell subset or site label corresponds to: HCoV-NL63 spike overlapping peptide pool stimulation. The receptor source for this set is a human donor who had a prior SARS-CoV-2 infection.

The gene calls are TRBV19 and TRBJ2-1; 11 nucleotides align to TRBD2. Germline trimming cut 3 bases from V and 0 bases from J; bases unmatched to any gene: 4. This CDR3 spans 17 amino acids. Germline CDR1 LNHDA, CDR2 SQIVND (reference sequence). The chain's CDR3 is CASSIRSGGASYNEQFF. The CDR3 DNA is TGTGCCAGTAGTATTCGTAGCGGGGGGGCCTCCTACAATGAGCAGTTCTTC.

This sequence joins TRBV6-2 or TRBV6-3 and TRBJ2-7; 8 bases line up with TRBD2. V was clipped by 5 bases and J by 2 bases; unmatched bases: 11. The CDR3 is 16 residues long. The germline gives CDR1 MNHEY, CDR2 SVGEGT. Here the CDR3 DNA reads TGTGCCAGCAGTCTACTAGCGGCCTGGGACCCCTACGAGCAGTACTTC. Translation gives CASSLLAAWDPYEQYF.

CDR3 nucleotide sequence: TGTGCCAGCTCACCCCGGCAGGCAGATACGCAGTATTTT. This sequence encodes CASSPRQADTQYF. The rearrangement joins TRBV18 to TRBJ2-3; D unresolved. Deletions cut 3 bases from V and 4 bases from J, with 8 bases between. The CDR3 consists of 13 residues. Germline V gives CDR1 KGHSH, CDR2 LQKENI.

The count of this clone is one. The rearrangement joins TRBV7-2 to TRBJ2-1, with 8 positions matching TRBD2. The CDR3 is made up of 12 amino acids. CDR1 and CDR2 from the germline V gene are SGHTA and FQGNSA. The ends lost 6 bases at V and 8 bases at J; junction bases unmatched: 3. Here the CDR3 reads CASRLAGDEQFF. CDR3 in DNA: TGTGCCAGCAGGCTAGCGGGCGATGAGCAGTTCTTC.

The rearrangement joins TRBV6-6 to TRBJ2-7; D may be TRBD1 or TRBD2 (5 bases each). Germline V gene data show CDR1 as MNHNY and CDR2 as SVGAGI (reference sequence). This CDR3 comprises 14 residues. The ends were cut back, 5 bases at V and 3 bases at J, with 14 bases in the middle. CDR3 bases: TGTGCCAGCAGTCTCGGGACCGATTACTACGAGCAGTACTTC. This translates into CASSLGTDYYEQYF.

This chain joins TRBV27 and TRBJ2-7, with D uncertain. The CDR3 sequence is 14 residues long. V lost 5 bases and J 5 bases, leaving 16 bases between the germline ends. In germline, CDR1 is MNHEY, CDR2 SMNVEV (reference sequence). CDR3 sequence (DNA): TGTGCCAGCAGTGTAAGACAAGGTAGGGACGAGCAGTACTTC. Protein sequence: CASSVRQGRDEQYF.

As to this clone: The final CDR3 position lacks the conserved phenylalanine or tryptophan, pointing to a likely read error. No DNA is shown, since the ends of the CDR3 on it are uncertain; the CDR3 is the one TCRdb lists. The V gene is TRBV2, the J gene TRBJ2-3; the table calls TRBD1, which could not be checked here. The germline V gene has CDR1 SNHLY and CDR2 FYNNEI. The CDR3 is 14 amino acids in total, end residues counted. CDR3 in amino acids: CASSVAYGTGPLIV.

V and J are TRBV28 and TRBJ2-1, with a tentative D call TRBD1 (6 bases). The CDR3 is 14 residues long. Trimming stripped 8 bases from V and 7 bases from J, with 18 bases between. Germline-derived CDR1 and CDR2 are MDHEN and SYDVKM. This chain's CDR3 is CASGAHRDGNEQFF. CDR3 in DNA: TGTGCCAGCGGAGCCCACAGGGATGGGAATGAGCAGTTCTTC.

V and J are TRBV20-1 and TRBJ1-4; D perhaps matches TRBD1 (5 bases). The CDR3 is made up of 13 amino acids. The V and J ends lost 3 bases and 3 bases respectively, with 8 bases between them. Germline assignment: CDR1 DFQATT and CDR2 SNEGSKA (reference sequence). The CDR3 DNA reads TGCAGTGCTAGTCAGGGCCCTAATGAAAAACTGTTTTTT. Its protein is CSASQGPNEKLFF.

The J gene is TRBJ1-5, the V gene TRBV5-5; D gene ambiguous. Germline CDR1 SGHKS, CDR2 YYEKEE (reference sequence). This CDR3 spans 14 amino acids. V shed 2 bases and J shed 4 bases, with 10 bases lying between them. CDR3: CASSFGRGNQPQHF. CDR3 nucleotide sequence: TGTGCCAGCAGCTTCGGACGGGGAAATCAGCCCCAGCATTTT.

This chain connects TRBV3-1 (or the pseudogene TRBV3-2) to TRBJ2-1; TRBD2 is a possible D gene (5 bases). Germline assignment: CDR1 LGHDT and CDR2 YNNKEL (reference sequence). The CDR3 runs to 14 residues. V lost 1 base to trimming and J lost 5 bases, with 9 bases between them. The CDR3 bases are TGTGCCAGCAGCCAAGTTTTCGGGGACAATGAGCAGTTCTTC. Amino acids: CASSQVFGDNEQFF.

J is TRBJ2-7 and V is TRBV4-3, with 12 bases lining up with TRBD2. From germline, CDR1 is LGHNA and CDR2 YSLEER. The CDR3 loop spans 16 amino acids. V dropped 0 bases and J dropped 4; count of bases not matched to a gene: 4. The CDR3 coding sequence is TGCGCCAGCAGCCAAGATTGGCTAGCGGGAGGGTACGAGCAGTACTTC. It yields the protein CASSQDWLAGGYEQYF.

This clone was seen a single time. In DNA form, the CDR3 reads TGTGCCAGCAGCTTAGATCCGGGGCCACGGAACACTGAAGCTTTCTTT. Its translation: CASSLDPGPRNTEAFF. The chain employs TRBV7-2 and TRBJ1-1, with D possibly TRBD1 on 5 matching bases. The CDR3 runs to 16 residues. V was pared by 1 base and J by 1 base, with 13 bases between. Germline CDR1 and CDR2: SGHTA and FQGNSA.

V and J are TRBV18 and TRBJ1-5, with a weak D call TRBD1 (5 bases). CDR1 and CDR2 (germline): KGHSH, LQKENI. The CDR3 covers 15 residues. V was cut by 2 bases and J by 5 bases, with 13 bases left in between. Written as DNA, the CDR3 is TGTGCCAGCTCACCAGCAGGGAACTACGATCAGCCCCAGCATTTT. This translates into CASSPAGNYDQPQHF.

This clone was recorded only once. The chain employs TRBV6-6 and TRBJ2-1; 10 positions agree with TRBD2. V lost 6 bases to trimming and J lost 4 bases; unmatched junction nucleotides: 6. Germline V CDR1 and CDR2: MNHNY, SVGAGI (reference sequence). The CDR3 has 15 amino acids. The CDR3 nucleotides are TGTGCCAGCAGGGATAGCGGGAGGACATACAATGAGCAGTTCTTC. Translating gives CASRDSGRTYNEQFF.

This chain connects TRBV7-3 to TRBJ2-1, with D possibly matching TRBD1 (6 bases). Trimming removed 3 bases at V and 10 bases at J, with 13 bases between. Germline CDR1 is SGHTA and CDR2 is FQGTGA. CDR3 length: 13 amino acids. CDR3 residues: CASSFGRGEEQFF. DNA for the CDR3: TGTGCCAGCAGCTTCGGCAGGGGTGAGGAGCAGTTCTTC.

The chain recombines TRBV19 with TRBJ2-1, with 11 bases lining up with TRBD2. Germline V gene lookup returns CDR1 LNHDA and CDR2 SQIVND (reference sequence). V lost 6 bases to trimming and J lost 5 bases; unmatched junction nucleotides: 3. This CDR3 contains 14 residues. The CDR3 loop is CASSDSGRDNEQFF. The CDR3 DNA is TGTGCCAGTAGCGATAGCGGGAGGGACAATGAGCAGTTCTTC.

The chain couples TRBV11-2 to TRBJ1-4, with D perhaps matching TRBD1 (6 bases). Germline lookup yields CDR1 SGHAT and CDR2 FQNNGV. The germline V and J ends were trimmed by 5 bases and 7 bases, with 17 bases remaining between them. This CDR3 contains 15 residues. The CDR3 loop reads CASSPPGRGGEKLFF. The DNA for the CDR3 is TGTGCCAGCAGCCCTCCGGGGAGAGGGGGTGAAAAACTGTTTTTT.

The chain combines TRBV18 with TRBJ1-2; 7 nucleotides align to TRBD1. In germline, CDR1 is KGHSH, CDR2 LQKENI. The CDR3 is made up of 16 amino acids. Trimming took 2 bases from V and 5 from J; bases not matched to a gene: 11. CDR3 sequence reads: CASSPSFRTGLYGYTF. The DNA of the CDR3 is TGTGCCAGCTCACCATCGTTTCGGACAGGACTGTATGGCTACACCTTC.

In its sample, this clone was seen a few times. The chain joins TRBV11-2 to TRBJ1-2; 7 nucleotides align to TRBD1. V trimming: 7 bases; J trimming: 6 bases; junction bases outside the gene matches: 8. The germline V gene encodes CDR1 SGHAT and CDR2 FQNNGV. This CDR3 contains 13 residues. Here the CDR3 DNA reads TGTGCCAGCACCATCGACAGGGATCATGGCTACACCTTC. It specifies CASTIDRDHGYTF. The complete variable domain, with remaining parts taken from reference TRBV11-2 and TRBJ1-2, reads EAGVAQSPRYKIIEKRQSVAFWCNPISGHATLYWYQQILGQGPKLLIQFQNNGVVDDSQLPKDRFSAERLKGVDSTLKIQPAKLEDSAVYLCASTIDRDHGYTFGSGTRLTVV.

This rearrangement joins TRBV6-1 to TRBJ2-7, with 10 positions matching TRBD1. J was trimmed by 0 bases and V by 0 bases; bases with no gene match: 2. Germline V lookup: CDR1 MNHNS, CDR2 SASEGT. The CDR3 covers 16 residues. CDR3 DNA sequence: TGTGCCAGCAGTGAAGCGGGGACAGGGGACTCCTACGAGCAGTACTTC. Amino acids: CASSEAGTGDSYEQYF.

This clone was recorded once. The chain employs TRBV2 and TRBJ2-6; weak D call: TRBD2 (5 bases). This CDR3 has 15 amino acids. Germline V gene lookup returns CDR1 SNHLY and CDR2 FYNNEI. The V gene lost 3 bases and the J gene lost 0 bases, with 6 bases spanning the gap. DNA for the CDR3: TGTGCCAGCAGTGACCGGGACTCTGGGGCCAACGTCCTGACTTTC. Amino acids: CASSDRDSGANVLTF.

The chain links TRBV25-1 to TRBJ2-5; D is perhaps TRBD1 (5 bases). There are 16 residues in the CDR3. V gave up 1 base and J gave up 4 bases, with 16 bases separating them. CDR1 MGHDK and CDR2 SYGVNS come from the germline V gene. CDR3 residues: CASSESGLGALETQYF. In DNA, the CDR3 is TGTGCCAGCAGTGAATCCGGGCTTGGGGCGTTAGAGACCCAGTACTTC.

The chain is built from TRBV18 and TRBJ2-3; 11 positions match TRBD2. J gave up 4 bases and V 0 bases, and 6 bases lay outside the gene matches. The CDR3 runs to 17 residues. CDR1 and CDR2 (germline): KGHSH, LQKENI. The CDR3 sequence: CASSPPHSGGAPDTQYF. The CDR3 bases are TGTGCCAGCTCACCACCTCATAGCGGGGGGGCCCCAGATACGCAGTATTTT.

This rearrangement joins TRBV5-1 to TRBJ2-6; D is ambiguous. From germline, CDR1 is SGHRS and CDR2 YFSETQ. This CDR3 has 16 residues. V was clipped by 0 bases and J by 2 bases, with 9 bases between them. The CDR3 protein is CASSLESATGANVLTF. As DNA, the CDR3 is TGCGCCAGCAGCTTGGAAAGTGCAACTGGGGCCAACGTCCTGACTTTC. The entire variable domain, with the rest obtained from reference TRBV5-1 and TRBJ2-6, is as follows: KAGVTQTPRYLIKTRGQQVTLSCSPISGHRSVSWYQQTPGQGLQFLFEYFSETQRNKGNFPGRFSGRQFSNSRSEMNVSTLELGDSALYLCASSLESATGANVLTFGAGSRLTVL.

The J gene is TRBJ1-6, the V gene TRBV4-2; D remains ambiguous. Germline lookup yields CDR1 LGHNA and CDR2 YNFKEQ. V lost 1 base to trimming and J lost 7 bases, with 5 bases between them. The CDR3 runs 13 residues. In DNA form, the CDR3 reads TGTGCCAGCAGCCAAGGGAGGAATTCACCCCTCCACTTT. As protein: CASSQGRNSPLHF.

This rearrangement joins TRBV19 to TRBJ1-4, with 7 nucleotides matching TRBD1. The germline V gene has CDR1 LNHDA and CDR2 SQIVND (reference sequence). V lost 5 bases, J lost 5 bases, and 8 bases stayed unmatched. The CDR3 consists of 15 residues. The CDR3 DNA sequence: TGTGCCAGTAGTGCTAGGGACAGTTTAAATGAAAAACTGTTTTTT. As protein: CASSARDSLNEKLFF.

The chain links TRBV15 to TRBJ2-5, with 8 bases identical to TRBD2. J lost 3 bases, V lost 1 base, and 10 bases had no gene match. The CDR3 totals 17 residues. CDR1 LNHNV and CDR2 YYDKDF come from the germline V gene (reference sequence). The CDR3, as DNA: TGTGCCACCAGCAGAGGCCCCCCGAGCGGGGGAAAAGAGACCCAGTACTTC. The encoded protein is CATSRGPPSGGKETQYF. Supplemented by reference TRBV15 and TRBJ2-5, the full variable domain reads DAMVIQNPRYQVTQFGKPVTLSCSQTLNHNVMYWYQQKSSQAPKLLFHYYDKDFNNEADTPDNFQSRRPNTSFCFLDIRSPGLGDTAMYLCATSRGPPSGGKETQYFGPGTRLLVL.